This T cell receptor beta chain was sequenced during a study of beta chain features in type 1 diabetes (dated by TCRdb to 2016 to 2019). Regarding the complete study: Mean age, gender distribution, total cell number and subset yield were not different between patients and healthy donors. A total of roughly 98,000,000 sorted cells were examined across all samples, and RNA yield correlated strongly with the number of cells per subset. The study compared the TCRB repertoires of sorted circulating CD4+ T cell subsets in recently diagnosed type 1 diabetes patients with those in matched healthy donors. Regulatory and stem cell-like memory subsets were isolated from only 8 patients and roughly eight healthy donors, whereas naive and central memory subsets came from all 30 or so donors.

All of the isolated RNA was reverse transcribed with the High Capacity cDNA Reverse Transcription Kit, so expressed TCRB transcripts were sequenced. Deep immunoSEQ sequencing was performed on naive, central memory and regulatory T cell samples, with an average of around 3.5 million total reads per sample. Sorted cells were lysed in RLT buffer and RNA was extracted with DNase-treated RNeasy Micro or Mini kits, depending on cell number. To prevent cross-contamination, each cell subset was processed individually, whereas patient and healthy donor samples were processed jointly. Using the immunoSEQ multiplex PCR, TCRB sequences were amplified from cDNA into 87-bp fragments spanning the CDR3 region. The amplicons were sequenced using the Illumina HiSeq platform. The published analysis was carried out like this. PCR bias was corrected computationally using synthetic template baselines, and reads within Hamming distance 2 were collapsed, with unmergeable singletons discarded. Reads were aligned against IMGT to assign V, D and J genes, CDR3 length and insertions or deletions at six rearrangement sites. Within each subset, clonotype counts were normalized to sorted cell number, after which true diversity and Gini coefficients were computed with the tcR R package. The overlap coefficient, calculated on TCRB nucleotide sequences, was used to measure repertoire sharing. TCRdb's version of the immuneACCESS table is confined to in-frame rearrangements and falls short of the full clone set. An unresolved V gene accounts for under half of the shortfall where checked; the remainder is of unknown origin. Clone size and the V and J calls come from that table; the DNA yielded D and trimming. The sample includes 140,000 to 150,000 clones, with roughly 48% observed a single time. Under 0.45% of the sample is held by the ten biggest clonotypes.

For this clone: Its antigen target is currently unknown. Base-call qualities are not available, and no considerably larger clone is one nucleotide away.

General conclusions and limits of the study: Only small numbers of individuals were included in the HLA sub-analyses, which left unresolved whether HLA type had any influence on TCRB rearrangement. Naive, central memory and regulatory TCRB repertoires appeared to be more similar among patients than among healthy donors. Because cDNA was sequenced instead of genomic DNA, activated cells with high expression could be over-represented, although the groups did not differ in activation or CD3 levels. Patients with type 1 diabetes made fewer insertions and deleted more nucleotides at VDJ recombination sites, implying thymic rearrangement abnormalities. Shorter templates might have been favored by PCR, but patient and control samples were amplified and corrected together, so both groups would have been affected equally by any skew. In all four CD4+ subsets, TCRB CDR3 length was moderately but significantly shorter in type 1 diabetes patients.

As encoded in the germline V gene, CDR1 is SGHRS while CDR2 is YFSETQ. V drops 3 bases and J drops 2 bases, leaving 13 bases in between. There are 15 amino acids in the CDR3, from cysteine to phenylalanine inclusive. The retained sequence is limited to the CDR3, 45 bases, with the frame set at the first base. From each donor, a single peripheral blood sample of approximately 110 mL on average was drawn into heparinised tubes. Naive, central memory, regulatory and stem cell-like memory CD4+ T cells were sorted on a BD FACSAria II using a panel including CD45RO, CCR7, CD25, CD127, CD95 and CD27. Purity was above 95% for every sorted population. PBMCs were isolated right away by Lymphoprep density gradient centrifugation and were stained directly, without culture. Samples were stained and sorted in pairs, with one healthy donor and one patient per experiment, so that batch effects were minimized.

This sequence uses TRBV5-1 and TRBJ2-3, with the D segment identity uncertain. The sequence came from a young man in good health. Sequencing was performed on Tregs from blood. Sample cell subset or site, as interpreted from the label and publication: regulatory CD4+ T cells. The DNA sequence is TGCGCCAGCAGCTATTCGCCAGATATCACAGATACGCAGTATTTT. Its amino acids are CASSYSPDITDTQYF.